This TCR beta chain was sequenced in a study of cytomegalovirus exposure and HLA in healthy donors. Study-wide background: Earlier, some 180 million T cells were analyzed, and more than 100 million unique TCR beta sequences were found among them. The study placed around 85% of its approximately 400 genotyped donors in the Caucasian-associated ancestry cluster.

Primers included in the PCR were 60 Vbeta and 13 Jbeta primers. Sequencing was performed with immunoSEQ multiplex PCR; in TCRdb, only in-frame clones are kept and a portion is missing. The table includes approximately 210,000 clones, about 80% detected once. Study-wide results and limits: Looking again later, the authors saw that most CMV-associated TCR beta chains seemed HLA-restricted. Reported results showed that the classifier diagnosed cytomegalovirus status with high specificity and sensitivity.

Comments on this clone: The antigen is unknown.

The junction had 11 bases not matched to a gene; V was cut back by 3 bases and J by 10 bases. The CDR3 runs 16 residues. From germline, CDR1 is SGDLS and CDR2 YYNGEE. The sample taken for sequencing was PBMCs. V usage is TRBV9 and J usage is TRBJ2-1, with TRBD2 identical over 12 bases. This receptor was identified in a male donor in good health and CMV-seronegative. The CDR3 DNA is TGTGCCAGCAGCGGAGCGGCTAGCGGGGGGGCCGAAGAGCAGTTCTTC. Translated, it gives CASSGAASGGAEEQFF.